Following are 21 T cell receptor beta chains from one sample sequenced in a study of cytomegalovirus exposure and HLA in healthy donors. PCR involved 60 Vbeta and 13 Jbeta primers. Measured with immunoSEQ multiplex PCR; TCRdb has only the in-frame clones, and not every one. The top ten clones hold around 5% of a sample with 150,000 to 200,000 clones, approximately 85% of them seen once. The sample consisted of PBMCs. These receptors were collected from a girl between 10 and 17 years old in good health and CMV-seropositive.

This sequence joins TRBV5-4 and TRBJ1-1; the match to TRBD1 covers 9 bases. CDR1 is SGHNT, CDR2 YYREEE, per germline (reference sequence). V shed 4 bases and J 1 base; nucleotides not matched to a gene: 5. This CDR3 is 15 amino acids long. Here the CDR3 reads CASSGTGGENTEAFF. The CDR3 bases are TGTGCCAGCAGCGGTACAGGGGGCGAGAACACTGAAGCTTTCTTT.

The V call is TRBV2, the J call TRBJ2-5, with 10 nucleotides matching TRBD2. In germline, CDR1 is SNHLY, CDR2 FYNNEI. This CDR3 has 15 amino acids. Losses at the gene ends were 10 bases for V and 5 bases for J; bases not matched to a gene: 13. As DNA, the CDR3 is TGTGCCATAACGGAGGTAGCGGGGGGATGGGAGACCCAGTACTTC. It encodes CAITEVAGGWETQYF. Full variable domain (missing parts from reference TRBV2 and TRBJ2-5): EPEVTQTPSHQVTQMGQEVILRCVPISNHLYFYWYRQILGQKVEFLVSFYNNEISEKSEIFDDQFSVERPDGSNFTLKIRSTKLEDSAMYFCAITEVAGGWETQYFGPGTRLLVL.

This chain links TRBV27 with TRBJ1-1; D is ambiguous. Trimming removed 0 bases from V and 3 bases from J, with 11 bases in between. Looked up from germline, CDR1 is MNHEY and CDR2 is SMNVEV (reference sequence). The length of the CDR3 is 15 residues. CDR3 sequence: CASSLSARRDTEAFF. CDR3 sequence (DNA): TGTGCCAGCAGTTTATCGGCCAGGCGGGACACTGAAGCTTTCTTT.

V gene TRBV18 combines with J gene TRBJ1-3, with 8 bases that match TRBD1. The V and J ends lost 3 bases and 0 bases, in that order; junction bases with no gene match: 4. This CDR3 region has 16 residues. Germline CDR1 KGHSH, CDR2 LQKENI. The chain's CDR3 is CASSPTGGRSGNTIYF. CDR3 DNA: TGTGCCAGCTCACCCACAGGGGGACGCTCTGGAAACACCATATATTTT.

In regard to this clone: The identical CDR3 is also encoded by other nucleotide sequences in the sample. The rearrangement joins TRBV6-5 to TRBJ1-2; 11 positions match TRBD1. The length of the CDR3 is 14 residues. V shed 6 bases and J 5 bases; nucleotides not matched to a gene: 5. The germline V gene has CDR1 MNHEY and CDR2 SVGAGI. The CDR3 sequence is CASRRGQGAYGYTF. The CDR3 DNA reads TGTGCCAGCAGAAGAGGACAGGGGGCATATGGCTACACCTTC.

The V call is TRBV27, the J call TRBJ1-6, with TRBD1 as a possible D gene (5 bases). Trimming took 5 bases from V and 7 from J, leaving 18 bases between them. This CDR3 is built from 16 residues. Germline CDR1 is MNHEY and CDR2 is SMNVEV (reference sequence). This chain's CDR3 is CASSPLTGRVNSPLHF. The CDR3 region has the DNA TGTGCCAGCAGTCCCCTTACGGGCAGGGTGAATTCACCCCTCCACTTT.

CDR3 DNA sequence: TGCAGCGTTACAGAAGTCCTCTATGGCTACACCTTC. As protein: CSVTEVLYGYTF. The chain couples TRBV29-1 to TRBJ1-2; D remains ambiguous. The CDR3 loop spans 12 amino acids. V lost 5 bases, J lost 4 bases, and 11 bases lay in between. Germline V gene sequence: CDR1 SQVTM, CDR2 ANQGSEA. Drawing the rest from reference TRBV29-1 and TRBJ1-2, the complete variable domain is SAVISQKPSRDICQRGTSLTIQCQVDSQVTMMFWYRQQPGQSLTLIATANQGSEATYESGFVIDKFPISRPNLTFSTLTVSNMSPEDSSIYLCSVTEVLYGYTFGSGTRLTVV.

A remark on this clone: This specimen includes other DNA sequences encoding the same CDR3. The chain uses TRBV11-2 and TRBJ1-1, with unresolved D. Trimming cost V 5 bases and J 1 base, with 8 bases left between them. The CDR3 has 13 residues. CDR1 is SGHAT and CDR2 is FQNNGV in the germline V gene. The CDR3 nucleotides are TGTGCCAGCAGCCCGGGTGGGAACACTGAAGCTTTCTTT. This sequence encodes CASSPGGNTEAFF. Supplemented by reference TRBV11-2 and TRBJ1-1, the full variable domain reads EAGVAQSPRYKIIEKRQSVAFWCNPISGHATLYWYQQILGQGPKLLIQFQNNGVVDDSQLPKDRFSAERLKGVDSTLKIQPAKLEDSAVYLCASSPGGNTEAFFGQGTRLTVV.

J is TRBJ2-5 and V is TRBV15; the match to TRBD2 covers 10 bases. Germline CDR1 LNHNV, CDR2 YYDKDF (reference sequence). J was trimmed by 2 bases and V by 7 bases; bases with no gene match: 7. The CDR3 consists of 15 residues. CDR3 region: CATKRASGGQETQYF. CDR3 DNA: TGTGCCACCAAGCGGGCTAGCGGGGGACAAGAGACCCAGTACTTC.

This clone appeared a few times. The chain couples TRBV6-4 to TRBJ2-3; TRBD2 matches 8 bases. V trimming: 8 bases; J trimming: 2 bases; junction bases outside the gene matches: 6. CDR3 length equals 14 residues. CDR1 is MRHNA, CDR2 SNTAGT, per germline. CDR3 sequence reads: CASSRGELTDTQYF. The CDR3 coding sequence is TGTGCCAGCTCGCGGGGGGAACTCACAGATACGCAGTATTTT.

This chain connects TRBV6-1 to TRBJ2-7; 7 bases are shared with TRBD1. Germline loops: CDR1 MNHNS, CDR2 SASEGT. V shed 5 bases and J 3 bases; nucleotides not matched to a gene: 7. This CDR3 region has 14 residues. CDR3 DNA: TGTGCCAGCAGTCGGGACAGACCAAACTACGAGCAGTACTTC. Translating it yields CASSRDRPNYEQYF.

CDR3 region: CASSVPLAGGAGELFF. The CDR3, as DNA: TGTGCCAGCAGCGTACCACTAGCGGGGGGGGCCGGGGAGCTGTTTTTT. The chain recombines TRBV5-4 with TRBJ2-2; 13 bases align to TRBD2. The V and J ends lost 4 bases and 6 bases, in that order; junction bases with no gene match: 6. Germline values: CDR1 SGHNT, CDR2 YYREEE (reference sequence). This CDR3 comprises 16 residues.

V is TRBV7-2 and J is TRBJ2-2; 8 nucleotides match TRBD1. This CDR3 spans 15 amino acids. With V trimmed by 4 bases and J by 6 bases, 7 bases remained unmatched. Looked up from germline, CDR1 is SGHTA and CDR2 is FQGNSA. The CDR3 sequence: CASSSWTGMAGELFF. DNA for the CDR3: TGTGCCAGCAGCTCTTGGACAGGGATGGCCGGGGAGCTGTTTTTT.

This clone was counted only a few times. This sequence joins TRBV7-9 and TRBJ1-5; TRBD1 is a possible D gene (5 bases). CDR3 length equals 16 residues. Germline V gives CDR1 SEHNR, CDR2 FQNEAQ (reference sequence). Deletions cut 1 base from V and 2 bases from J, with 12 bases between. CDR3 bases: TGTGCCAGCAGCTTAGGAGCCGCGGGGGGCAATCAGCCCCAGCATTTT. This encodes CASSLGAAGGNQPQHF.

The V gene is TRBV6-4, the J gene TRBJ2-2, with 7 nucleotides matching TRBD2. CDR1 MRHNA and CDR2 SNTAGT come from the germline V gene. The CDR3 length is 14 residues. Trimming cost V 0 bases and J 6 bases; bases outside gene matches: 1. CDR3 sequence reads: CASSDSAGAGELFF. CDR3 in DNA: TGTGCCAGCAGTGACTCGGCGGGGGCCGGGGAGCTGTTTTTT.

The rearrangement uses TRBV11-2 and TRBJ1-5, with a possible D match to TRBD1 (5 bases). The CDR3 totals 15 residues. CDR1 is SGHAT and CDR2 is FQNNGV in the germline V gene. V shed 0 bases and J shed 5 bases, with 11 bases lying between them. The CDR3 DNA sequence: TGTGCCAGCAGCTTAGAAGCGGGGGACGATCAGCCCCAGCATTTT. This encodes CASSLEAGDDQPQHF.

V and J are TRBV2 and TRBJ2-1; D is possibly TRBD2 (6 bases). Germline lookup yields CDR1 SNHLY and CDR2 FYNNEI. The V end was cut by 2 bases, the J end by 0 bases, with 17 bases between. The CDR3 loop spans 18 amino acids. The chain's CDR3 is CASSESTGLSSSYNEQFF. The CDR3 nucleotides read TGTGCCAGCAGTGAATCTACAGGACTATCTAGCTCCTACAATGAGCAGTTCTTC.

This chain connects TRBV27 to TRBJ1-5, with D maybe TRBD1 (5 bases). This CDR3 region has 15 residues. Germline CDR1 and CDR2: MNHEY and SMNVEV (reference sequence). V lost 5 bases and J 3 bases, leaving 14 bases between the germline ends. The CDR3 reads CASSPQGRSNQPQHF. DNA for the CDR3: TGTGCCAGCAGTCCTCAGGGAAGGTCCAATCAGCCCCAGCATTTT.

The CDR3 region is CAWIRTVRTEAFF. The DNA of the CDR3 is TGTGCCTGGATCAGGACAGTGAGGACTGAAGCTTTCTTT. The gene calls are TRBV30 and TRBJ1-1; TRBD1 is a possible D gene (6 bases). The V end was cut by 4 bases, the J end by 5 bases, with 14 bases between. In germline, CDR1 is GTSNPN, CDR2 SVGIG (reference sequence). The CDR3 runs to 13 residues.

The chain links TRBV5-4 to TRBJ2-4, with D possibly being TRBD2 (6 bases). Germline V gene sequence: CDR1 SGHNT, CDR2 YYREEE (reference sequence). The CDR3 is 14 amino acids. V dropped 0 bases and J dropped 6 bases, with 10 bases sitting between them. The CDR3 nucleotides are TGTGCCAGCAGCTTGGGGCGGGGCCCAAACATTCAGTACTTC. As protein: CASSLGRGPNIQYF.

V gene TRBV5-1 combines with J gene TRBJ1-1; D possibly corresponds to TRBD1 (5 bases). V was trimmed by 4 bases and J by 1 base, leaving 17 bases between them. The CDR3 is 16 residues long. From germline, CDR1 is SGHRS and CDR2 YFSETQ. Here the CDR3 DNA reads TGCGCCAGCAGCCCTCTCTTTGGCAGGGAGAACACTGAAGCTTTCTTT. This gives the protein CASSPLFGRENTEAFF.